This T cell receptor (beta chain) was obtained from a study of CD8 T cells in Susac syndrome. Germline CDR1 MNHEY, CDR2 SVGAGI. The CDR3 loop spans 17 amino acids. V lost 2 bases to trimming and J lost 9 bases; unmatched junction nucleotides: 11. Random-hexamer reverse transcription was applied to about 0.5 to 1 ug RNA. From the immunoSEQ multiplex PCR reads, TCRdb called clonotypes with MiXCR, one entry per CDR3 protein. The sample has 120,000 to 150,000 distinct CDR3 sequences, around 96% seen once. The origin of this receptor is a human donor with multiple sclerosis. The sequenced sample was CD4+ T cells from PBMCs. The gene calls are TRBV6-5 and TRBJ2-1, with 12 nucleotides matching TRBD1. The CDR3 nucleotides are TGTGCCAGCAGTTACACCGCCGGGACAGGGGGCAAGGCTGAGCAGTTCTTC. Translated: CASSYTAGTGGKAEQFF.